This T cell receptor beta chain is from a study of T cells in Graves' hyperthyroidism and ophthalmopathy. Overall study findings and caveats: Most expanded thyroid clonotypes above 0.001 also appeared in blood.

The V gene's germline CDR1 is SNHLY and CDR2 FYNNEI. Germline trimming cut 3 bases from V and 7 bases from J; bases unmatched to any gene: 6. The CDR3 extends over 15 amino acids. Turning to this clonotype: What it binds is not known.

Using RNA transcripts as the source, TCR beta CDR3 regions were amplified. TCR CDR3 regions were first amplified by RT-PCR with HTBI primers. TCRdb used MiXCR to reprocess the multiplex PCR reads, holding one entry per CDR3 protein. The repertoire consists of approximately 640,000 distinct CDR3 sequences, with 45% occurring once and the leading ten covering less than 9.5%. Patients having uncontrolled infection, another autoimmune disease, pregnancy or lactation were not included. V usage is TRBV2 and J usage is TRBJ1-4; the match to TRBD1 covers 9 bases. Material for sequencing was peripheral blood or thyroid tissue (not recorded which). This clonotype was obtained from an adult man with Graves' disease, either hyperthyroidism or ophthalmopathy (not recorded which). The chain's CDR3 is CASSDLQGAVEKLFF. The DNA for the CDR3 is TGTGCCAGCAGTGATCTACAGGGGGCAGTTGAAAAACTGTTTTTT.